Following are 11 T cell receptor beta chains from one sample sequenced in a study of blood T cells in healthy people across ages. A second roughly 6 to 12 cycle PCR used barcoded and J-beta primers. TCRdb re-derived calls from the 5' RACE reads in MiXCR, one entry per CDR3 protein. The sample carries approximately 400,000 distinct CDR3 sequences, about 52% recorded once. The sequenced material came from blood. Every receptor here comes from a man in his fifties or sixties in good health.

This clonotype has just a few counts. The DNA of the CDR3 is TGCAGCCTCGACCCGGGGGGGGCGGGCAATGAGCAGTTCTTC. Its translation: CSLDPGGAGNEQFF. The gene calls are TRBV29-1 and TRBJ2-1, with 8 bases fitting TRBD2. With 8 bases clipped from V and 6 bases from J, the junction kept 12 bases outside the gene matches. The CDR3 totals 14 residues. CDR1 is SQVTM and CDR2 is ANQGSEA in the germline V gene.

The chain uses TRBV28 and TRBJ2-3; D perhaps matches TRBD2 (6 bases). V gave up 2 bases and J gave up 6 bases, with 12 bases separating them. CDR3 length: 14 amino acids. Germline CDR1 and CDR2: MDHEN and SYDVKM. The DNA for the CDR3 is TGTGCCAGCAGTTTACCGGGAGTGGGGGATACGCAGTATTTT. Translating gives CASSLPGVGDTQYF.

V and J are TRBV6-2 or TRBV6-3 and TRBJ2-7; perhaps TRBD2 as D (6 bases). The CDR3 sequence is 14 residues long. The germline V gene has CDR1 MNHEY and CDR2 SVGEGT. Trimming pared 2 bases from V and 3 bases from J, leaving 11 bases between. DNA of the CDR3: TGTGCCAGCAGTTACCGGGAGAACCACTACGAGCAGTACTTC. It is translated as CASSYRENHYEQYF.

This chain uses TRBV7-2 with TRBJ2-6; the match to TRBD1 covers 8 bases. The CDR3 totals 17 residues. The trim removed 3 bases at V and 3 bases at J, leaving 7 bases unmatched. Germline assignment: CDR1 SGHTA and CDR2 FQGNSA. The CDR3 region has the DNA TGTGCCAGCAGCTTCGGCAGGGGGCAAGGTGGGGCCAACGTCCTGACTTTC. Translating gives CASSFGRGQGGANVLTF.

The gene calls are TRBV7-2 and TRBJ2-3, with 10 nucleotides matching TRBD2. The length of the CDR3 is 19 residues. Germline CDR1 SGHTA, CDR2 FQGNSA. Trimming at V came to 6 bases and at J to 1 base, leaving 16 bases not matched to a gene. CDR3 sequence reads: CASRAPGLARGLGTDTQYF. The CDR3 nucleotides are TGTGCCAGCAGGGCGCCGGGACTAGCGAGGGGTTTAGGCACAGATACGCAGTATTTT.

The rearrangement joins TRBV9 to TRBJ1-1; D is unclear. Trimming removed 0 bases at V and 0 bases at J, with 3 bases between. Looked up from germline, CDR1 is SGDLS and CDR2 is YYNGEE. CDR3 length equals 13 residues. The CDR3 loop is CASSVVLNTEAFF. As DNA, the CDR3 is TGTGCCAGCAGCGTAGTATTGAACACTGAAGCTTTCTTT.

The V and J genes are TRBV20-1 and TRBJ1-1; D gene unclear. CDR1 and CDR2 (germline): DFQATT, SNEGSKA (reference sequence). Deletions cut 6 bases from V and 5 bases from J, with 16 bases between. The CDR3 has 13 amino acids. The CDR3 DNA follows: TGCAGTGCATCTGGGATGATAGAGACTGAAGCTTTCTTT. Protein sequence: CSASGMIETEAFF.

This clonotype was found a few times. This sequence joins TRBV7-2 and TRBJ2-5; D is possibly TRBD1 (6 bases). The germline V and J ends were trimmed by 5 bases and 4 bases, with 14 bases remaining between them. Germline V gives CDR1 SGHTA, CDR2 FQGNSA. The CDR3 contains 14 residues. The CDR3 spells CASSPSLRGETQYF. The CDR3 bases are TGTGCCAGCAGCCCTAGCCTCAGGGGAGAGACCCAGTACTTC.

The chain uses TRBV27 and TRBJ2-5; either TRBD1 or TRBD2 may supply D (5 bases each). The end of the DNA fits TRBJ2-7 better, so the J call may be wrong. Germline CDR1 MNHEY, CDR2 SMNVEV (reference sequence). The CDR3 is made up of 14 amino acids. In DNA form, the CDR3 reads TGTGCCAGCAGTTTGGAGCGGCAGACAGACGAGCAGTACTTC. It codes for CASSLERQTDEQYF.

The CDR3, as DNA: TGTGCCAGCCGGGGGGGCGCCTCCTACGAGCAGTACTTC. Protein product: CASRGGASYEQYF. This rearrangement joins TRBV6-5 to TRBJ2-7, with 8 bases aligning to TRBD2. Germline assignment: CDR1 MNHEY and CDR2 SVGAGI. The junction had 3 bases not matched to a gene; V was cut back by 8 bases and J by 0 bases. The CDR3 extends over 13 amino acids.

Ten or more counts support this clonotype. V usage is TRBV2 and J usage is TRBJ1-4; the D is unclear. The CDR3 length is 15 residues. Trimming shortened V by 8 bases and J by 3 bases, and 16 bases separated the two germline ends. Germline V CDR1 and CDR2: SNHLY, FYNNEI. The CDR3 coding sequence is TGTGCCAGCGTCTACAGATCGTCGGCTAATGAAAAACTGTTTTTT. The encoded protein is CASVYRSSANEKLFF.